This T cell receptor (beta chain) was sequenced for a study of CD8 T cells in Susac syndrome (dated by TCRdb to about 2019). Regarding the complete study: Repertoire sequencing was used to test whether CD8+ T cell activation and differentiation in Susac syndrome was antigen driven. The investigation overall reported the following: The TCR sequencing and HLA analysis was acknowledged to have included a relatively small number of individuals.

RNA was extracted using the RNeasy kit, and roughly 0.45 to 1 ug of the RNA was reverse transcribed with random hexamers. The immunoSEQ multiplex PCR assay, which covers 54 Vbeta and 13 Jbeta segments, was used to amplify TCR beta CDR3 regions. PCR amplification bias was corrected by using a synthetic template baseline for primer optimization and computational correction. In the paper's pipeline: Only productive sequences were kept, with reads annotated to V, D and J genes according to IMGT and analyzed in immunoSEQ Analyzer. Clonality was calculated as one minus the Shannon entropy normalized by log2 of the number of productive unique sequences. For each patient and control, public and private clones were evaluated among the 100 most prevalent clones. Susac-specific clones were defined as absent from healthy and MS cohorts, about 1,000 published viral clones and other ImmuneACCESS disease sequences. TCRdb cleaned the public reads at Q25 with fastp, built clones with MiXCR and kept in-frame beta chains. When rows share a CDR3 protein, they turn into one entry using the most common DNA and genes. What appears here as the V and J calls and clone size reflects TCRdb's work, not the paper's. Recorded for this sample are roughly 190,000 distinct CDR3 sequences; less than 95% of them occurred a single time. The ten largest clones add up to less than 0.12% of the sample.

This clonotype has a single count. The clone's antigen remains unknown. No clone much larger than this one lies a single base away; base qualities are absent. Weak support is all one read offers. Peripheral blood CD8+ and CD4+ T cells from healthy donors, Susac syndrome patients and multiple sclerosis patients were profiled by high-throughput TCR beta sequencing. Healthy donors were age- and sex-matched controls. Bulk CD8+ and CD4+ T cells were purified by magnetic negative isolation, while CD8+ TEMRA cells were enriched using FACS. Blood was drawn into EDTA tubes, processed within 24 hours, and PBMCs were isolated by density gradient centrifugation. PBMCs intended for TCR sequencing were frozen in liquid nitrogen and were later thawed in a 37 degrees C water bath. The sorted or isolated CD4+, CD8+ and CD8+ TEMRA cells had a purity of 90% or higher. Sequenced material: CD4+ T cells from PBMCs. The TCR was taken from a human donor in good health.

The CDR3 reads CSAPTGERYEQYF. The DNA is as follows: TGCAGTGCTCCGACAGGGGAACGCTACGAGCAGTACTTC. The chain was built from TRBV20-1 and TRBJ2-7; 8 central nucleotides agree with TRBD1. CDR1 and CDR2, per the germline V gene (reference sequence), are DFQATT and SNEGSKA. From the cysteine through the phenylalanine, the CDR3 covers 13 amino acids. Only the CDR3 portion is preserved as DNA: 39 bases, with reading frame beginning at the first base. The V end gives up 5 bases and the J end 3 bases, leaving 6 bases in the junction not matched to a gene.